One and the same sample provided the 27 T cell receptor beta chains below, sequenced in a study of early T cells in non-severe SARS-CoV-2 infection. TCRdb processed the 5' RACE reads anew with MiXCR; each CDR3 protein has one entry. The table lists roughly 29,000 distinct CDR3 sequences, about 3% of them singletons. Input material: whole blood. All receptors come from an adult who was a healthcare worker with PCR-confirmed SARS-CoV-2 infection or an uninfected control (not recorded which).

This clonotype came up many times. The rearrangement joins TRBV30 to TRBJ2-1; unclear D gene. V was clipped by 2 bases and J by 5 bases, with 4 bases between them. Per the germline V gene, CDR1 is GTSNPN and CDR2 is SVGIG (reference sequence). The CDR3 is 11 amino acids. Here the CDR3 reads CAWSRNNEQFF. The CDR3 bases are TGTGCCTGGAGTAGGAACAATGAGCAGTTCTTC.

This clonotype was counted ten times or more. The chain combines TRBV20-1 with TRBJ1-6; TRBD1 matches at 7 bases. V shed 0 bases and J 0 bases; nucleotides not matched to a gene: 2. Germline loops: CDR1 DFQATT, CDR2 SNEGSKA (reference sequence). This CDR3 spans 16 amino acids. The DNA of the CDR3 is TGCAGTGCTAGAGATTGGGACAGCTCCTATAATTCACCCCTCCACTTT. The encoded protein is CSARDWDSSYNSPLHF.

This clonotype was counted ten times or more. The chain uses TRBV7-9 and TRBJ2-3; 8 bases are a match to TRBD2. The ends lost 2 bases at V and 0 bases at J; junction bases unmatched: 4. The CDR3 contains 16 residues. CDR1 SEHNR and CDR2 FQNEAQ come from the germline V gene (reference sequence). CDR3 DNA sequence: TGTGCCAGCAGCTTATCCCCTAGCGGGAGCACAGATACGCAGTATTTT. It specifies CASSLSPSGSTDTQYF.

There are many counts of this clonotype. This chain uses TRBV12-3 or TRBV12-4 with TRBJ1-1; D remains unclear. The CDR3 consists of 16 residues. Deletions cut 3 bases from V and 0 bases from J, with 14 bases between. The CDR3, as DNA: TGTGCCAGCAGTTTTCGTCGACTGGAGATGAACACTGAAGCTTTCTTT. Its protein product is CASSFRRLEMNTEAFF.

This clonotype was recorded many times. The CDR3 region has the DNA TGCAGTGCTATCCAAGCGATCCAAGAGACCCAGTACTTC. It translates to CSAIQAIQETQYF. This chain joins TRBV20-1 and TRBJ2-5; D remains ambiguous. The germline V gene encodes CDR1 DFQATT and CDR2 SNEGSKA (reference sequence). V was trimmed by 4 bases and J by 1 base, leaving 10 bases between them. The CDR3 length is 13 residues.

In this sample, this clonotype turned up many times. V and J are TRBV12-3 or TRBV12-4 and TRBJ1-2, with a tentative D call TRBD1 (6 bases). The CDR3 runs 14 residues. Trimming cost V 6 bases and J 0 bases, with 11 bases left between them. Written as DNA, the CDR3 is TGTGCCAGCAGGGGGAGGGGGGCTAACTATGGCTACACCTTC. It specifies CASRGRGANYGYTF.

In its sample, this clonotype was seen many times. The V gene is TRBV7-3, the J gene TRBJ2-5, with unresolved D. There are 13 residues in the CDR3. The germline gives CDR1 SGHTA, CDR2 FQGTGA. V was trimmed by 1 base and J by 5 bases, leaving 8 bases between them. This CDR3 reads CASSLRMGETQYF. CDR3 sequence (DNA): TGTGCCAGCAGCTTAAGGATGGGGGAGACCCAGTACTTC.

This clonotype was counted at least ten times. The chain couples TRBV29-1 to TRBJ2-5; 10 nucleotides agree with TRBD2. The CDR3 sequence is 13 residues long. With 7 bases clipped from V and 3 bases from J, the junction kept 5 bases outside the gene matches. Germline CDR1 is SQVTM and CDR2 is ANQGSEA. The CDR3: CSAQRGGEETQYF. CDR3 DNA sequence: TGCAGCGCCCAGCGGGGGGGGGAAGAGACCCAGTACTTC.

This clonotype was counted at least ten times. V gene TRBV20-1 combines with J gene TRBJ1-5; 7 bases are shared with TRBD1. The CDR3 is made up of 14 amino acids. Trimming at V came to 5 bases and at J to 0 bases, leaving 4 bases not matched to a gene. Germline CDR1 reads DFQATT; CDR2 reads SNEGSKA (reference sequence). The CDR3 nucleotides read TGCAGTGCTCCGGACAGGTATAGCAATCAGCCCCAGCATTTT. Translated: CSAPDRYSNQPQHF.

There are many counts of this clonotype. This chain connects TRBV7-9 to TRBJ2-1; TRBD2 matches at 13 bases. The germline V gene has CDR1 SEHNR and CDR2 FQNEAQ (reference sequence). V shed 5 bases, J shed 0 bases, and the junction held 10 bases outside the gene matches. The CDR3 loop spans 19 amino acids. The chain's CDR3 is CASSPVGRLAGGSYNEQFF. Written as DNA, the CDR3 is TGTGCCAGCAGCCCAGTTGGTAGACTAGCGGGGGGCTCCTACAATGAGCAGTTCTTC.

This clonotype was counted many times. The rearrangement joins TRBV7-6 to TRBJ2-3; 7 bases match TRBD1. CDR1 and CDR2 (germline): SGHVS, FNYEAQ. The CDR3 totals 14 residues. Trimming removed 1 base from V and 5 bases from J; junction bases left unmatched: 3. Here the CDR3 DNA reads TGTGCCAGCAGCTTAGACTCAGGGGGAGATACGCAGTATTTT. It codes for CASSLDSGGDTQYF.

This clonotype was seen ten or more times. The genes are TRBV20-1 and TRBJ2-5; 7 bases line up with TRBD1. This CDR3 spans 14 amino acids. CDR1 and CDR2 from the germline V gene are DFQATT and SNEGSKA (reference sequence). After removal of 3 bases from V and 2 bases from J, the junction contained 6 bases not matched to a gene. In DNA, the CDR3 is TGCAGTGCTAGGGACAGGACGGGACAAGAGACCCAGTACTTC. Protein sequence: CSARDRTGQETQYF.

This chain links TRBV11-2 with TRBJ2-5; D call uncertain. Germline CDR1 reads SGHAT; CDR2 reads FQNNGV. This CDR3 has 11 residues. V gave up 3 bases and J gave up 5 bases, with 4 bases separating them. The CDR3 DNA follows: TGTGCCAGCAGCTTCGTCGAGACCCAGTACTTC. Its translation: CASSFVETQYF. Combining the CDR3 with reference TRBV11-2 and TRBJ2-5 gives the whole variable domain EAGVAQSPRYKIIEKRQSVAFWCNPISGHATLYWYQQILGQGPKLLIQFQNNGVVDDSQLPKDRFSAERLKGVDSTLKIQPAKLEDSAVYLCASSFVETQYFGPGTRLLVL.

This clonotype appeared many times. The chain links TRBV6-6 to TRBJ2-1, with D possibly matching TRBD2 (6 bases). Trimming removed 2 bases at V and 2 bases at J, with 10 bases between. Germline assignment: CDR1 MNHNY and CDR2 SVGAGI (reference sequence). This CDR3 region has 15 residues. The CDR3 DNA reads TGTGCCAGCAGTTACGATCCTAGCGCCTACAATGAGCAGTTCTTC. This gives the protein CASSYDPSAYNEQFF.

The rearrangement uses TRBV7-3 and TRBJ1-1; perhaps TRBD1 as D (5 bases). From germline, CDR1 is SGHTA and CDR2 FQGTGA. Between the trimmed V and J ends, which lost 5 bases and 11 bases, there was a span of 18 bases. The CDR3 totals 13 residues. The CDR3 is CASSPTPGTPAFF. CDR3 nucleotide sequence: TGTGCCAGCAGCCCAACTCCCGGGACCCCGGCTTTCTTT.

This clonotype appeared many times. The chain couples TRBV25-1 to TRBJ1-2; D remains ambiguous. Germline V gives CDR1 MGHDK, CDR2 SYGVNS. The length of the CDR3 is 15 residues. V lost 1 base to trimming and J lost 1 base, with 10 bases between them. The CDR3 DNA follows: TGTGCCAGCAGTGAATCGTCTCTGCGTAACTATGGCTACACCTTC. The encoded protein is CASSESSLRNYGYTF.

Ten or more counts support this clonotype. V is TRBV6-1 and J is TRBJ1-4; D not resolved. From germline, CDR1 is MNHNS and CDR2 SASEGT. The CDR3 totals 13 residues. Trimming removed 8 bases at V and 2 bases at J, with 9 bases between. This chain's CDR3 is CASYGVTNEKLFF. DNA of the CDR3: TGTGCCAGCTACGGGGTTACTAATGAAAAACTGTTTTTT.

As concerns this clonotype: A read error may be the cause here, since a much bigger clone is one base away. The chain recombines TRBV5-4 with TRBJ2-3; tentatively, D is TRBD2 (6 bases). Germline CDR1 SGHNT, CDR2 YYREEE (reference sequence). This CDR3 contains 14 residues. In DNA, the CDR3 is TGTGCCAGCAGCTTTGCTACTAGCACAGATACGCGGTATTTT. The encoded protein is CASSFATSTDTRYF.

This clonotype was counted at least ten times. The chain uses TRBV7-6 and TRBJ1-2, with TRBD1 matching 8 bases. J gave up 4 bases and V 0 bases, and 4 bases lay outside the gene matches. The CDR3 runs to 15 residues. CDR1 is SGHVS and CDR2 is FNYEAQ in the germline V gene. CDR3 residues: CASSLAQGATYGYTF. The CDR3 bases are TGTGCCAGCAGCTTAGCCCAGGGGGCAACCTATGGCTACACCTTC.

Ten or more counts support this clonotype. The DNA of the CDR3 is TGTGCCAGCAGCCTAACGACAGGGGGCCAGACTGGAAACACCATATATTTT. Translated: CASSLTTGGQTGNTIYF. The chain joins TRBV5-4 to TRBJ1-3; 10 bases agree with TRBD1. The CDR3 is 17 amino acids. V lost 4 bases to trimming and J lost 2 bases; unmatched junction nucleotides: 9. Germline-derived CDR1 and CDR2 are SGHNT and YYREEE (reference sequence).

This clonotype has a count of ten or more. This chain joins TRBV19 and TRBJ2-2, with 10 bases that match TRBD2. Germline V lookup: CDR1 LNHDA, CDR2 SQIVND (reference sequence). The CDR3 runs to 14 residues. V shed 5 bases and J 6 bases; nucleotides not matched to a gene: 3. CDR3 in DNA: TGTGCCAGTAGTGCGGGACTAGCGTCCGGGGAGCTGTTTTTT. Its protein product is CASSAGLASGELFF.

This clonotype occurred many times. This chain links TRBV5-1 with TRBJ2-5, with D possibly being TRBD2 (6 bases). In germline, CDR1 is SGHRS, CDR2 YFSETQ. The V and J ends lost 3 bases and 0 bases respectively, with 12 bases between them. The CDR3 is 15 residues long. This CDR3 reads CASSSTGSYQETQYF. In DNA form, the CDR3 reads TGCGCCAGCAGCTCTACCGGGAGCTACCAAGAGACCCAGTACTTC.

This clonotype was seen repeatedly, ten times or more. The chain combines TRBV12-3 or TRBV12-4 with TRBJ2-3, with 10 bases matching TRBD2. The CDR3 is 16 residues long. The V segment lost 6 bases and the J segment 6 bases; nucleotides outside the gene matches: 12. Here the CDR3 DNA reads TGTGCCAGCAGCCTTAGAGCGGGGGGGCCCGAGGATACGCAGTATTTT. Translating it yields CASSLRAGGPEDTQYF.

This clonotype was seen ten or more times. CDR3 loop: CASSGLATEQYV. In nucleotides, the CDR3 is TGTGCCAGCAGCGGACTAGCGACAGAGCAGTACGTC. The rearrangement joins TRBV2 to TRBJ2-7, with 9 bases lining up with TRBD2. The CDR3 runs 12 residues. From germline, CDR1 is SNHLY and CDR2 FYNNEI. V dropped 6 bases and J dropped 7; count of bases not matched to a gene: 4.

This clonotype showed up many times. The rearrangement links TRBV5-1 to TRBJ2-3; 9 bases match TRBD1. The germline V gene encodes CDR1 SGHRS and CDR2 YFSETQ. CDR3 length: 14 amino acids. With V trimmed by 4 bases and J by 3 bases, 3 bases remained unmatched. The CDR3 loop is CASSAGQGTDTQYF. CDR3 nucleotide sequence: TGCGCCAGCAGCGCAGGACAGGGGACAGATACGCAGTATTTT.

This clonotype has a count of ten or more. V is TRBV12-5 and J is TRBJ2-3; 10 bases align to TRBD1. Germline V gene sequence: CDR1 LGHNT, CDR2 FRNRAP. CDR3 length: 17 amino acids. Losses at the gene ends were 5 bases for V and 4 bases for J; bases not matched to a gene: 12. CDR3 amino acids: CASGTQLTGGAADTQYF. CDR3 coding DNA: TGTGCTAGTGGTACGCAATTGACAGGGGGCGCGGCAGATACGCAGTATTTT.

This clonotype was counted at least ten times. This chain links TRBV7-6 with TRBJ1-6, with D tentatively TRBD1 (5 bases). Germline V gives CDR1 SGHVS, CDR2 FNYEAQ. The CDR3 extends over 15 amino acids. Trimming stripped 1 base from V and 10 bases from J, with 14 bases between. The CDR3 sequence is CASSLDWQGGSPLHF. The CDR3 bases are TGTGCCAGCAGCTTAGATTGGCAGGGAGGCTCACCCCTCCACTTT.